The present entry profiles one T cell receptor (beta chain) with its context. This clone has only one observation. Its binding antigen is unknown. No quality values exist for individual bases; no much larger clone is one base distant. At one collaborating source in Seattle, patients were enrolled during active infection and were followed longitudinally through the course of disease. Collaborating institutions collected whole blood in K2EDTA tubes following their own protocols. For TCRbeta analysis, collaborator samples were shipped as frozen whole blood, as isolated PBMCs, or as DNA extracted from either sample type. The immunoSEQ Assay, a bias-controlled multiplex PCR, was used to amplify TCRbeta CDR3 regions from genomic DNA. Per the original workflow: The number of nucleated cells in each sample was estimated by amplification of reference gene primers within the assay. Sequence reads were collapsed and filtered to measure the absolute abundance of every unique TCRbeta CDR3 rearrangement. For each sample, productive Simpson clonality was calculated as the square root of Simpson's diversity index across productive rearrangements. In TCRdb, the immuneACCESS table is reduced to in-frame sequences with V and J assigned. These tables do not hold every clone; where another copy was compared, an unresolved V gene accounts for under half, and the others remain unexplained. That table supplies the V and J calls and clone size; D and trimming were determined from the DNA. The sample table contains 310,000 or so clones; only one count was recorded for around nine tenths of them. Around 11% of the sample belongs to the ten largest clones.

This sample was included in a study of blood T cell repertoires in COVID-19 (dated by TCRdb to 2020 to 2021). With regard to the full study: Collaborator samples came from the United States, Italy and Spain and covered acute and convalescent phases of COVID-19. The prospective study material was composed of cDNA or gDNA derived from T cells, B-cell-depleted T cells, or PBMCs. A de-identified subject ID, COVID-19 status, age in years and sex were almost always included in the sample metadata. Samples were obtained from the ongoing ImmuneRACE study (first 160 participants) and from about 1,300 subjects provided by 6 global collaborators. The dataset comprised deeply sampled blood TCRbeta repertoires from subjects exposed to, actively infected with, or recovered from COVID-19. Where available, HLA class I and class II types were obtained from metadata supplied by the sample provider rather than from assay-based typing. The repertoires were released in a freely available public database meant as a resource for research on the immune response to SARS-CoV-2. What the authors observed across the whole study: How much clinical and demographic metadata was included differed by source and by participant, and the metadata was provided uncurated.

Sequenced sample: peripheral blood. This receptor was taken from a woman aged 25 to 39 with COVID-19, enrolled during active disease.

This receptor has the CDR3 CASSGGTGESSYEQYF. Read as DNA, the sequence is TGTGCCAGCAGCGGGGGGACAGGGGAGAGCTCCTACGAGCAGTACTTC. The chain couples TRBV5-6 to TRBJ2-7, and TRBD1 aligns with 10 junction nucleotides. The germline V gene specifies SGHDT as CDR1 and YYEEEE as CDR2. The germline V and J ends show losses of 4 bases and 0 bases respectively, and no gene match explains 7 bases of the junction. From the cysteine through the phenylalanine, the CDR3 covers 16 amino acids. Just CDR3 DNA is preserved here, 48 bases in frame from base 1.